This is a list of T cell receptor beta chains from one sample in a study of cytomegalovirus exposure and HLA in healthy donors. The repertoire was sequenced with immunoSEQ multiplex PCR; TCRdb's copy has only in-frame clones and lacks some. The sample yields about 140,000 clones, 65% to 85% seen once. Sequencing used PBMCs. All receptors derive from a male donor in good health and CMV-seronegative. Both conserved end residues are part of each CDR3. A D gene is named only where the DNA matches it firmly. A clone size is listed for some rows: how often the clone was seen (once, few, many), or a class if it is expanded.

cdr3_aa: CASSLPPRLGGYGYTF
cdr3_nt: TGTGCCAGCAGCTTACCGCCGAGACTGGGGGGTTATGGCTACACCTTC
v_call: TRBV7-2
j_call: TRBJ1-2
cdr3_length: 16
d_call: -
clone_size: -

cdr3_aa: CASSLKEAGGKHEQFF
cdr3_nt: TGTGCCAGCAGCTTAAAAGAAGCGGGAGGGAAACATGAGCAGTTCTTC
v_call: TRBV7-9
j_call: TRBJ2-1
cdr3_length: 16
d_call: TRBD2
clone_size: -

cdr3_aa: CSAVGLLYEQYF
cdr3_nt: TGCAGCGCTGTAGGACTTTTGTACGAGCAGTACTTC
v_call: TRBV29-1
j_call: TRBJ2-7
cdr3_length: 12
d_call: -
clone_size: -

cdr3_aa: CASSTGTANTEAFF
cdr3_nt: TGTGCCAGTAGTACGGGGACAGCCAACACTGAAGCTTTCTTT
v_call: TRBV19
j_call: TRBJ1-1
cdr3_length: 14
d_call: TRBD1
clone_size: -

cdr3_aa: CASSLERGTGELFF
cdr3_nt: TGCGCCAGCAGCTTGGAACGGGGGACCGGGGAGCTGTTTTTT
v_call: TRBV5-1
j_call: TRBJ2-2
cdr3_length: 14
d_call: -
clone_size: -

cdr3_aa: CASRLRGGGTDTQYF
cdr3_nt: TGTGCCAGCAGACTCCGTGGGGGAGGAACAGATACGCAGTATTTT
v_call: TRBV5-4
j_call: TRBJ2-3
cdr3_length: 15
d_call: -
clone_size: -

cdr3_aa: CASSRDGSGGDEQYF
cdr3_nt: TGCGCCAGCAGCAGGGATGGTAGCGGGGGGGACGAGCAGTACTTC
v_call: TRBV5-1
j_call: TRBJ2-7
cdr3_length: 15
d_call: TRBD2
clone_size: once

cdr3_aa: CASSLGSGQGGYEQYF
cdr3_nt: TGTGCCAGCAGCTTGGGGTCCGGACAGGGGGGTTACGAGCAGTACTTC
v_call: TRBV5-8
j_call: TRBJ2-7
cdr3_length: 16
d_call: TRBD1
clone_size: -

cdr3_aa: CASSLTIVGRDRAEQYF
cdr3_nt: TGCGCCAGCAGCTTGACGATCGTTGGACGGGACAGGGCCGAGCAGTACTTC
v_call: TRBV5-1
j_call: TRBJ2-7
cdr3_length: 17
d_call: TRBD1
clone_size: -

cdr3_aa: CASSLLAGGSEQYF
cdr3_nt: TGTGCCAGCAGCTTGCTAGCGGGAGGCTCCGAGCAGTACTTC
v_call: TRBV5-5
j_call: TRBJ2-7
cdr3_length: 14
d_call: TRBD2
clone_size: -

cdr3_aa: CASSLFSTGGTGELFF
cdr3_nt: TGTGCCAGCAGCCTCTTCTCGACAGGGGGGACCGGGGAGCTGTTTTTT
v_call: TRBV16
j_call: TRBJ2-2
cdr3_length: 16
d_call: TRBD1
clone_size: -

cdr3_aa: CAWSYSTDTQYF
cdr3_nt: TGTGCCTGGAGCTATAGCACAGATACGCAGTATTTT
v_call: TRBV30
j_call: TRBJ2-3
cdr3_length: 12
d_call: -
clone_size: -

cdr3_aa: CASSLYRGSEAFF
cdr3_nt: TGTGCCAGCAGTTTATACAGGGGGTCTGAAGCTTTCTTT
v_call: TRBV27
j_call: TRBJ1-1
cdr3_length: 13
d_call: TRBD1
clone_size: once

cdr3_aa: CASSYLGLAGGNIQYF
cdr3_nt: TGCGCCAGCAGCTACCTAGGCCTAGCGGGAGGAAACATTCAGTACTTC
v_call: TRBV5-1
j_call: TRBJ2-4
cdr3_length: 16
d_call: TRBD2
clone_size: once

cdr3_aa: CASSPPSMPDTQYF
cdr3_nt: TGTGCCAGCTCACCGCCCAGTATGCCAGATACGCAGTATTTT
v_call: TRBV18
j_call: TRBJ2-3
cdr3_length: 14
d_call: -
clone_size: -

cdr3_aa: CASSLVARWTGVRNEQYF
cdr3_nt: TGTGCCAGCAGCTTAGTGGCCCGGTGGACAGGGGTTAGAAACGAGCAGTACTTC
v_call: TRBV11-2
j_call: TRBJ2-7
cdr3_length: 18
d_call: TRBD1
clone_size: -

cdr3_aa: CASSLVVSKNIQYF
cdr3_nt: TGTGCCAGCAGCTTGGTCGTTTCCAAAAACATTCAGTACTTC
v_call: TRBV5-5
j_call: TRBJ2-4
cdr3_length: 14
d_call: -
clone_size: -

cdr3_aa: CASNQRGAGTGELFF
cdr3_nt: TGTGCCAGCAATCAAAGGGGCGCTGGGACCGGGGAGCTGTTTTTT
v_call: TRBV25-1
j_call: TRBJ2-2
cdr3_length: 15
d_call: -
clone_size: -

cdr3_aa: CASSPLAGELYNEQFF
cdr3_nt: TGCGCCAGCAGCCCCCTAGCGGGAGAGCTATACAATGAGCAGTTCTTC
v_call: TRBV10-2
j_call: TRBJ2-1
cdr3_length: 16
d_call: TRBD2
clone_size: -

cdr3_aa: CASSLNVGGVTEAFF
cdr3_nt: TGTGCCAGCAGCTTAAACGTGGGCGGGGTTACTGAAGCTTTCTTT
v_call: TRBV7-3
j_call: TRBJ1-1
cdr3_length: 15
d_call: -
clone_size: -

cdr3_aa: CASSEGSPRDQPQHF
cdr3_nt: TGTGCCAGCAGTGAAGGGAGCCCGAGGGATCAGCCCCAGCATTTT
v_call: TRBV6-1
j_call: TRBJ1-5
cdr3_length: 15
d_call: -
clone_size: -

cdr3_aa: CASSITGGSGANVLTF
cdr3_nt: TGTGCCAGTAGTATAACAGGGGGCTCTGGGGCCAACGTCCTGACTTTC
v_call: TRBV19
j_call: TRBJ2-6
cdr3_length: 16
d_call: TRBD1
clone_size: few